A single sample is the source of the 32 T cell receptor beta chains below, sequenced in a study of OX40 agonist ivuxolimab in advanced cancers. The assay was immunoSEQ multiplex PCR, and TCRdb's table has in-frame clones only and misses some. The repertoire holds 55,000 to 70,000 clones, with around 90% as singletons. This specimen consisted of CD4+ or CD8+ T cells sorted from blood, obtained in a trial of the OX40 agonist ivuxolimab. The receptors here all came from an adult with an advanced solid tumor such as melanoma, head and neck, liver or kidney cancer.

This clone was recorded once. V gene TRBV7-2 combines with J gene TRBJ1-1; weak D call: TRBD1 (6 bases). This CDR3 has 13 amino acids. The V and J ends lost 5 bases and 3 bases respectively, with 10 bases between them. Germline loops: CDR1 SGHTA, CDR2 FQGNSA. In nucleotides, the CDR3 is TGTGCCAGCAGCGACGGGACATACACTGAAGCTTTCTTT. It yields the protein CASSDGTYTEAFF.

This chain links TRBV4-1 with TRBJ2-7; no firm D call. The CDR3 runs to 14 residues. Germline values: CDR1 MGHRA, CDR2 YSYEKL. V was trimmed by 1 base and J by 1 base, leaving 8 bases between them. The chain's CDR3 is CASSQVKQSYEQYF. The CDR3 nucleotides read TGCGCCAGCAGCCAAGTCAAACAGTCCTACGAGCAGTACTTC.

The chain carries TRBV25-1 and TRBJ1-2; D not certain. The CDR3 spans 12 residues. CDR1 and CDR2 from the germline V gene are MGHDK and SYGVNS. The V gene lost 4 bases and the J gene lost 8 bases, with 11 bases spanning the gap. The CDR3, as DNA: TGTGCCAGCAGTGTGATGGAGAGGGGCTACACCTTC. It codes for CASSVMERGYTF.

This sequence joins TRBV29-1 and TRBJ1-1; D gene uncertain. The germline V gene encodes CDR1 SQVTM and CDR2 ANQGSEA. The CDR3 has 13 amino acids. V was cut by 3 bases and J by 0 bases, with 8 bases left in between. Here the CDR3 reads CSVDEGLNTEAFF. The CDR3 nucleotides are TGCAGCGTTGATGAGGGCCTGAACACTGAAGCTTTCTTT.

This chain links TRBV27 with TRBJ2-7; TRBD1 aligns across 9 bases. The trim removed 4 bases at V and 3 bases at J, leaving 7 bases unmatched. Germline V gene lookup returns CDR1 MNHEY and CDR2 SMNVEV (reference sequence). This CDR3 spans 15 amino acids. Here the CDR3 DNA reads TGTGCCAGCAGTTGGTCGACAGGGGGTCTCTACGAGCAGTACTTC. Protein product: CASSWSTGGLYEQYF.

Here the CDR3 DNA reads TGTGCCAGCAGTTTAGTTGAGGAGCAGTACTTC. This translates into CASSLVEEQYF. This chain uses TRBV27 with TRBJ2-7, with D uncertain. Trimming pared 2 bases from V and 7 bases from J, leaving 6 bases between. This CDR3 region has 11 residues. Germline loops: CDR1 MNHEY, CDR2 SMNVEV (reference sequence).

The chain recombines TRBV27 with TRBJ1-5; D remains ambiguous. Germline V lookup: CDR1 MNHEY, CDR2 SMNVEV (reference sequence). V shed 6 bases and J shed 3 bases, with 6 bases lying between them. The CDR3 has 12 amino acids. CDR3 region: CASSQINQPQHF. Written as DNA, the CDR3 is TGTGCCAGCAGCCAGATCAATCAGCCCCAGCATTTT.

The chain couples TRBV30 to TRBJ2-1; D uncertain. CDR1 is GTSNPN, CDR2 SVGIG, per germline (reference sequence). The germline V and J ends were trimmed by 0 bases and 0 bases, with 6 bases remaining between them. This CDR3 contains 14 residues. The CDR3 coding sequence is TGTGCCTGGAGTGTCGTCAGCTCCTACAATGAGCAGTTCTTC. It codes for CAWSVVSSYNEQFF.

V is TRBV5-1 and J is TRBJ2-5, with TRBD1 as a possible D gene (5 bases). The J call may be faulty, since TRBJ2-7 better matches the DNA end. This CDR3 is 14 amino acids long. The germline V gene has CDR1 SGHRS and CDR2 YFSETQ. The CDR3 DNA reads as TGCGCCAGCAGCTTGTATATCGGACACTACGAGCAGTACTTC. Translating it yields CASSLYIGHYEQYF.

V gene TRBV13 combines with J gene TRBJ2-2; D is perhaps TRBD1 or TRBD2 (6 bases each). The germline gives CDR1 PRHDT, CDR2 FYEKMQ (reference sequence). Trimming left V 7 bases short and J 5 bases short, with 11 bases between. The length of the CDR3 is 13 residues. CDR3 sequence: CASNLGGTGELFF. The CDR3 DNA reads as TGTGCCAGCAACCTAGGGGGGACCGGGGAGCTGTTTTTT.

The gene calls are TRBV30 and TRBJ1-1; TRBD1 aligns across 7 bases. The CDR3 is made up of 12 amino acids. Trimming took 6 bases from V and 6 from J; bases not matched to a gene: 7. Germline assignment: CDR1 GTSNPN and CDR2 SVGIG (reference sequence). The CDR3, as DNA: TGTGCCTGTAAGACAGGGTTGGCTGAAGCTTTCTTT. It is translated as CACKTGLAEAFF.

This clone was found once. This chain connects TRBV28 to TRBJ2-2; 12 nucleotides agree with TRBD2. The CDR3 totals 14 residues. Germline V gene sequence: CDR1 MDHEN, CDR2 SYDVKM. With V trimmed by 6 bases and J by 4 bases, 0 bases remained unmatched. The CDR3 nucleotides are TGTGCCAGCAGGGGACTAGCGGGCACCGGGGAGCTGTTTTTT. Translation: CASRGLAGTGELFF.

The chain has TRBV7-6 and TRBJ1-2; maybe TRBD1 (5 bases). The V end lost 1 base, the J end lost 8 bases, and 17 bases lay between the germline ends. Germline V gene data show CDR1 as SGHVS and CDR2 as FNYEAQ. This CDR3 spans 15 amino acids. The DNA for the CDR3 is TGTGCCAGCAGCTTAGGGGGGACCGGTTCTACGGGCTACACCTTC. Residues: CASSLGGTGSTGYTF.

The CDR3 region has the DNA TGTGCCAGCAGCTTAATTCCCTACGAGCAGTACTTC. This codes for CASSLIPYEQYF. The chain carries TRBV7-9 and TRBJ2-7; D is unclear. V shed 2 bases and J shed 2 bases, with 4 bases lying between them. The V gene's germline CDR1 is SEHNR and CDR2 FQNEAQ (reference sequence). There are 12 residues in the CDR3.

This chain links TRBV25-1 with TRBJ1-1; D perhaps matches TRBD1 (5 bases). Trimming took 2 bases from V and 1 from J, leaving 8 bases between them. The V gene's germline CDR1 is MGHDK and CDR2 SYGVNS. The CDR3 contains 14 residues. CDR3 in amino acids: CASSEQGGNTEAFF. For the CDR3, the DNA is TGTGCCAGCAGTGAACAGGGTGGGAACACTGAAGCTTTCTTT.

A remark on this clone: A read error may produce the germline difference seen at one junction end. The chain joins TRBV6-5 to TRBJ2-7; TRBD1 agrees at 7 bases. This CDR3 spans 13 amino acids. Germline CDR1 MNHEY, CDR2 SVGAGI. Written as DNA, the CDR3 is TGTGCCAGCAGTCGACAGGGTGACTACGGGCAGTACTTC. This encodes CASSRQGDYGQYF.

The chain combines TRBV27 with TRBJ1-4; 7 positions match TRBD1. With 4 bases clipped from V and 5 bases from J, the junction kept 10 bases outside the gene matches. The CDR3 loop spans 16 amino acids. Looked up from germline, CDR1 is MNHEY and CDR2 is SMNVEV (reference sequence). The CDR3 bases are TGTGCCAGCAGTTACCGGACAGGTGCACCGAATGAAAAACTGTTTTTT. Amino acids: CASSYRTGAPNEKLFF.

The chain uses TRBV5-1 and TRBJ2-7, with TRBD1 identical over 12 bases. V shed 4 bases, J shed 7 bases, and the junction held 6 bases outside the gene matches. The CDR3 is 14 amino acids. Per the germline V gene, CDR1 is SGHRS and CDR2 is YFSETQ. CDR3: CASSGDRGPGEQYF. In DNA form, the CDR3 reads TGCGCCAGCAGCGGGGACAGGGGGCCGGGAGAGCAGTACTTC.

The chain recombines TRBV5-4 with TRBJ2-7, with D possibly TRBD2 on 5 matching bases. The V end lost 0 bases, the J end lost 3 bases, and 10 bases lay between the germline ends. Per the germline V gene, CDR1 is SGHNT and CDR2 is YYREEE (reference sequence). The CDR3 consists of 14 residues. The DNA for the CDR3 is TGTGCCAGCAGCTTGGGAGGGTCGGACTACGAGCAGTACTTC. Protein product: CASSLGGSDYEQYF.

J is TRBJ2-2 and V is TRBV6-1; D is ambiguous. Trimming took 4 bases from V and 3 from J, leaving 12 bases between them. The CDR3 covers 15 residues. Germline V CDR1 and CDR2: MNHNS, SASEGT. The CDR3 DNA reads TGTGCCAGCAGTGTACGGCAGGTGGACACCGGGGAGCTGTTTTTT. Amino acid sequence: CASSVRQVDTGELFF.

The V and J genes are TRBV7-9 and TRBJ2-4; D perhaps matches TRBD2 (7 bases). Germline CDR1 reads SEHNR; CDR2 reads FQNEAQ (reference sequence). The CDR3 runs to 17 residues. The germline V and J ends were trimmed by 5 bases and 0 bases, with 17 bases remaining between them. This CDR3 is CASSLWTGGLAKNIQYF. The CDR3 DNA reads TGTGCCAGCAGCCTTTGGACGGGGGGCTTAGCCAAAAACATTCAGTACTTC.

This clone was observed a handful of times. The genes are TRBV9 and TRBJ1-3; no firm D call. CDR3 length equals 15 residues. The ends were cut back, 7 bases at V and 0 bases at J, with 14 bases in the middle. CDR1 and CDR2 (germline): SGDLS, YYNGEE. The CDR3 bases are TGTGCCAGCTCCGGAACGACATCCTCTGGAAACACCATATATTTT. Translation gives CASSGTTSSGNTIYF.

J is TRBJ1-1 and V is TRBV29-1, with D uncertain. This CDR3 is 12 amino acids long. V lost 7 bases, J lost 0 bases, and 9 bases lay in between. Germline values: CDR1 SQVTM, CDR2 ANQGSEA. The CDR3 nucleotides read TGCAGCGGGGAGCTCATGAACACTGAAGCTTTCTTT. Amino acids: CSGELMNTEAFF.

CDR3 sequence (DNA): TGTGCCAGCACCGTCGGGACAACCCCTAGGTCGGAGACCCAGTACTTC. Protein product: CASTVGTTPRSETQYF. V gene TRBV2 combines with J gene TRBJ2-5; D may be TRBD1 (6 bases). Germline assignment: CDR1 SNHLY and CDR2 FYNNEI. The length of the CDR3 is 16 residues. Trimming shortened V by 7 bases and J by 5 bases, and 23 bases separated the two germline ends.

This clone was counted once. The chain uses TRBV7-6 and TRBJ1-2, with no clear D. Trimming stripped 4 bases from V and 8 bases from J, with 17 bases between. The CDR3 runs 14 residues. Germline assignment: CDR1 SGHVS and CDR2 FNYEAQ. CDR3 bases: TGTGCCAGCAGCTCCCCGCTAGGGCCGGGAGGCTACACCTTC. This gives the protein CASSSPLGPGGYTF.

This chain links TRBV27 with TRBJ2-7; 14 positions match TRBD2. The CDR3 spans 17 residues. V dropped 8 bases and J dropped 1; count of bases not matched to a gene: 10. Per the germline V gene, CDR1 is MNHEY and CDR2 is SMNVEV (reference sequence). Here the CDR3 DNA reads TGTGCCAGCTACGGACTAGCGGGGGGTCCGACTTCCTACGAGCAGTACTTC. This gives the protein CASYGLAGGPTSYEQYF.

This clone was seen repeatedly, ten times or more. V gene TRBV7-6 combines with J gene TRBJ2-1; 7 positions agree with TRBD1. The CDR3 extends over 15 amino acids. The V gene's germline CDR1 is SGHVS and CDR2 FNYEAQ. V was pared by 5 bases and J by 2 bases, with 6 bases of the junction left unmatched. The CDR3 sequence: CASSQYRGPYNEQFF. The CDR3 DNA reads as TGTGCCAGCAGCCAGTACAGGGGACCCTACAATGAGCAGTTCTTC.

CDR3 loop: CASSGQGPYEQYF. As DNA, the CDR3 is TGTGCCAGCAGCGGGCAGGGGCCCTACGAGCAGTACTTC. The chain employs TRBV9 and TRBJ2-7, with D maybe TRBD1 (6 bases). V shed 3 bases and J shed 2 bases, with 9 bases lying between them. Germline CDR1 and CDR2: SGDLS and YYNGEE. This CDR3 has 13 amino acids. The whole variable domain, remainder taken from reference TRBV9 and TRBJ2-7, is DSGVTQTPKHLITATGQRVTLRCSPRSGDLSVYWYQQSLDQGLQFLIQYYNGEERAKGNILERFSAQQFPDLHSELNLSSLELGDSALYFCASSGQGPYEQYFGPGTRLTVT.

The chain employs TRBV4-3 and TRBJ2-3, with 8 bases matching TRBD1. The CDR3 covers 17 residues. V dropped 5 bases and J dropped 2; count of bases not matched to a gene: 12. Germline V CDR1 and CDR2: LGHNA, YSLEER. The CDR3 reads CASSYHRDRTFTDTQYF. In DNA form, the CDR3 reads TGCGCCAGCAGCTACCATCGGGACAGGACCTTCACAGATACGCAGTATTTT.

J is TRBJ1-2 and V is TRBV6-1; 9 nucleotides align to TRBD1. J gave up 5 bases and V 3 bases, and 10 bases lay outside the gene matches. The CDR3 consists of 16 residues. CDR1 and CDR2 from the germline V gene are MNHNS and SASEGT. Here the CDR3 DNA reads TGTGCCAGCAGTGACACCGGGACAGGGTATTTGTATGGCTACACCTTC. It is translated as CASSDTGTGYLYGYTF.

This chain joins TRBV13 and TRBJ2-2; TRBD1 matches at 7 bases. CDR3 length equals 17 residues. Germline trimming cut 3 bases from V and 3 bases from J; bases unmatched to any gene: 10. Germline CDR1 PRHDT, CDR2 FYEKMQ (reference sequence). CDR3 in amino acids: CASSLGIGQAYTGELFF. DNA for the CDR3: TGTGCCAGCAGCTTGGGGATCGGACAGGCTTACACCGGGGAGCTGTTTTTT.

The genes are TRBV9 and TRBJ1-2; D unclear. The germline V gene has CDR1 SGDLS and CDR2 YYNGEE. The CDR3 covers 11 residues. Deletions cut 6 bases from V and 8 bases from J, with 11 bases between. For the CDR3, the DNA is TGTGCCAGCACGGGCCCCGGGGGCTACACCTTC. Encoded protein: CASTGPGGYTF.